The 14 T cell receptor beta chains reported below all come from one sample, sequenced in a study of blood T cell repertoires in COVID-19. The repertoire was sequenced with immunoSEQ multiplex PCR; TCRdb's copy has only in-frame clones and lacks some. This table holds about 260,000 clones, about 80% found once. The specimen was peripheral blood. The receptors shown here come from a woman in her forties or fifties who had recovered from COVID-19.

The rearrangement links TRBV4-1 to TRBJ1-6, with D possibly matching TRBD1 (5 bases). The CDR3 spans 20 residues. The V end was cut by 2 bases, the J end by 0 bases, with 20 bases between. Per the germline V gene, CDR1 is MGHRA and CDR2 is YSYEKL. The CDR3 sequence: CASSQLAAPKGASYNSPLHF. The DNA for the CDR3 is TGCGCCAGCAGCCAACTAGCGGCCCCCAAAGGGGCCTCCTATAATTCACCCCTCCACTTT.

This clone is judged medium-sized (0.01 to 0.1%). The chain recombines TRBV24-1 with TRBJ1-2, with a tentative D call TRBD1 (5 bases). CDR1 is KGHDR, CDR2 SFDVKD, per germline. The V and J ends lost 4 bases and 8 bases respectively, with 16 bases between them. The CDR3 is 14 residues long. The CDR3 is CATSDREVFAGYTF. The CDR3 region has the DNA TGTGCCACCAGTGACAGGGAAGTTTTTGCCGGCTACACCTTC.

The V gene is TRBV11-1, the J gene TRBJ1-4; D ambiguous. V dropped 5 bases and J dropped 2 bases, with 9 bases sitting between them. CDR3 length: 14 residues. Germline V gives CDR1 SGHAT, CDR2 FQDESV (reference sequence). CDR3 in DNA: TGTGCCAGCAGCACGGACTGGACTAATGAAAAACTGTTTTTT. The encoded protein is CASSTDWTNEKLFF.

Note on this clone: In the same sample, other DNA sequences code for this CDR3. V and J are TRBV7-3 and TRBJ2-1, with 8 nucleotides matching TRBD2. The trim removed 5 bases at V and 0 bases at J, leaving 3 bases unmatched. Germline assignment: CDR1 SGHTA and CDR2 FQGTGA. The CDR3 consists of 15 residues. The CDR3 here is CASSPGGSSYNEQFF. The CDR3 DNA follows: TGTGCCAGCAGCCCGGGGGGGAGCTCCTACAATGAGCAGTTCTTC.

V is TRBV15 and J is TRBJ2-1; unclear D gene. The CDR3 loop spans 13 amino acids. Trimming pared 0 bases from V and 9 bases from J, leaving 9 bases between. Germline V gene sequence: CDR1 LNHNV, CDR2 YYDKDF (reference sequence). The CDR3 sequence is CATSRDLGGEQFF. For the CDR3, the DNA is TGTGCCACCAGCAGAGATCTAGGCGGTGAGCAGTTCTTC.

This clone was seen once. As DNA, the CDR3 is TGTGCCAGCAGCCAAGGCCGGGATCAGCCCCAGCATTTT. Its protein is CASSQGRDQPQHF. This chain joins TRBV3-1 (or the pseudogene TRBV3-2) and TRBJ1-5; D gene ambiguous. Between the trimmed V and J ends, which lost 1 base and 5 bases, there was a span of 6 bases. Per germline, CDR1 LGHDT and CDR2 YNNKEL (reference sequence). The CDR3 is made up of 13 amino acids.

The chain links TRBV24-1 to TRBJ2-4, with 9 positions matching TRBD2. Germline V gives CDR1 KGHDR, CDR2 SFDVKD. J gave up 6 bases and V 6 bases, and 17 bases lay outside the gene matches. The CDR3 loop spans 18 amino acids. CDR3 bases: TGTGCCACCAGTTGTGTCCCCGTGTTAGCGGGGGCTGGAAACATTCAGTACTTC. This sequence encodes CATSCVPVLAGAGNIQYF.

The chain carries TRBV7-8 and TRBJ2-7, with 9 bases matching TRBD2. V shed 1 base, J shed 2 bases, and the junction held 6 bases outside the gene matches. The germline V gene has CDR1 SGHVS and CDR2 FQNEAQ. The CDR3 is 16 residues long. CDR3 nucleotide sequence: TGTGCCAGCAGCTTAGGTGGAGTAGCGGGGGCCTACGAGCAGTACTTC. This translates into CASSLGGVAGAYEQYF.

This chain links TRBV7-2 with TRBJ2-1; 10 nucleotides agree with TRBD2. This CDR3 region has 14 residues. Germline V gives CDR1 SGHTA, CDR2 FQGNSA. V was pared by 7 bases and J by 8 bases, with 8 bases of the junction left unmatched. The CDR3: CASIQASGRDEQFF. As DNA, the CDR3 is TGTGCCAGCATCCAAGCAAGCGGGAGGGATGAGCAGTTCTTC.

V and J are TRBV5-4 and TRBJ2-3; TRBD2 agrees at 16 bases. Germline values: CDR1 SGHNT, CDR2 YYREEE (reference sequence). Trimming cost V 5 bases and J 3 bases; bases outside gene matches: 9. The CDR3 contains 18 residues. The CDR3 region has the DNA TGTGCCAGCAGTCGGGGAGGGACTAGCGGGGGGGCAACAGATACGCAGTATTTT. It translates to CASSRGGTSGGATDTQYF. Full variable domain (rest looked up from reference TRBV5-4 and TRBJ2-3): ETGVTQSPTHLIKTRGQQVTLRCSSQSGHNTVSWYQQALGQGPQFIFQYYREEENGRGNFPPRFSGLQFPNYSSELNVNALELDDSALYLCASSRGGTSGGATDTQYFGPGTRLTVL.

This CDR3 is CSVEDGLLYGYTF. Here the CDR3 DNA reads TGCAGCGTTGAAGATGGACTCCTCTATGGCTACACCTTC. This sequence joins TRBV29-1 and TRBJ1-2; no clear D gene. Germline assignment: CDR1 SQVTM and CDR2 ANQGSEA. Trimming pared 0 bases from V and 4 bases from J, leaving 9 bases between. This CDR3 is 13 amino acids long.

J is TRBJ1-2 and V is TRBV6-2 or TRBV6-3; D gene ambiguous. Germline assignment: CDR1 MNHEY and CDR2 SVGEGT. The CDR3 extends over 15 amino acids. Trimming removed 4 bases from V and 4 bases from J, with 16 bases in between. The CDR3 DNA sequence: TGTGCCAGCAGTTCTAGCCTAGGCTGGGGCTATGGCTACACCTTC. This codes for CASSSSLGWGYGYTF.

This clone was recorded only once. The V call is TRBV7-2, the J call TRBJ2-1; possibly TRBD2 for D (7 bases). V lost 3 bases, J lost 7 bases, and 13 bases lay in between. CDR1 and CDR2 from the germline V gene are SGHTA and FQGNSA. This CDR3 has 14 residues. CDR3 sequence reads: CASSFRGARNEQFF. DNA for the CDR3: TGTGCCAGCAGCTTTCGGGGGGCGAGGAATGAGCAGTTCTTC.

J is TRBJ1-1 and V is TRBV27; TRBD1 is a possible D gene (5 bases). The V end was cut by 5 bases, the J end by 0 bases, with 13 bases between. Germline assignment: CDR1 MNHEY and CDR2 SMNVEV (reference sequence). The CDR3 runs to 15 residues. CDR3 loop: CASSQTWGMNTEAFF. For the CDR3, the DNA is TGTGCCAGCAGTCAGACATGGGGCATGAACACTGAAGCTTTCTTT.